The 5 T cell receptor beta chains below come from one sample, sequenced in a study of patients and donors after allogeneic stem cell transplantation. MiXCR was run by TCRdb on the RT-PCR reads, yielding one entry per CDR3 protein. The sample records approximately 170,000 distinct CDR3 sequences, approximately 30% being singletons. The sequenced sample was blood, either unsorted or a sorted T cell fraction (not recorded which). The receptors here all came from a human donor who was either an allogeneic HSCT recipient or a stem cell or donor lymphocyte infusion donor (not recorded which). It is not recorded whose cells these are; they may come from a transplant donor.

The gene calls are TRBV20-1 and TRBJ1-2, with 7 bases that match TRBD1. The V gene end was trimmed by 1 base and the J gene end by 2 bases; junction bases not matched to a gene: 4. This CDR3 contains 14 residues. Germline V gene sequence: CDR1 DFQATT, CDR2 SNEGSKA (reference sequence). CDR3 bases: TGCAGTGCTAGAGCTCAGGGGGTGAACTATGGCTACACCTTC. Amino acids: CSARAQGVNYGYTF.

This clonotype was counted between two and nine times. This rearrangement joins TRBV7-2 to TRBJ2-4; D call uncertain. This CDR3 comprises 17 residues. V was pared by 1 base and J by 0 bases, with 13 bases between. CDR1 is SGHTA, CDR2 FQGNSA, per germline. CDR3 residues: CASSLVLGSPAKNIQYF. CDR3 DNA: TGTGCCAGCAGCTTAGTATTAGGGTCCCCAGCCAAAAACATTCAGTACTTC.

CDR3 nucleotides: TGTGCCATCGGGGGGACTAGCGGGTACAATGAGCAGTTCTTC. It encodes CAIGGTSGYNEQFF. This rearrangement joins TRBV10-3 to TRBJ2-1, with 12 bases lining up with TRBD2. CDR1 and CDR2 from the germline V gene are ENHRY and SYGVKD. J gave up 4 bases and V 8 bases, and 3 bases lay outside the gene matches. The CDR3 is 14 amino acids.

The rearrangement joins TRBV15 to TRBJ1-6, with D unresolved. The germline gives CDR1 LNHNV, CDR2 YYDKDF (reference sequence). The V end was cut by 1 base, the J end by 10 bases, with 11 bases between. The CDR3 totals 14 residues. CDR3 protein: CATSRAPLGSPLHF. CDR3 bases: TGTGCCACCAGCAGAGCCCCCTTGGGGTCACCCCTCCACTTT.

The gene calls are TRBV27 and TRBJ2-7; 7 positions match TRBD2. The length of the CDR3 is 12 residues. Trimming cost V 5 bases and J 7 bases; bases outside gene matches: 5. Germline CDR1 and CDR2: MNHEY and SMNVEV (reference sequence). In nucleotides, the CDR3 is TGTGCCAGCAGTCCCCGGGGGGAGGAGCAGTACTTC. This gives the protein CASSPRGEEQYF.